The entry below describes one T cell receptor beta chain. Its target is not known. The data are from a study of identical twins. Study conclusions and caveats: Out-of-frame TCR alpha sharing observed in monozygotic twins exceeded model estimates. Clonotypes of the beta chain that were abundant in cord blood carried fewer insertions (memory repertoires showed none). Partial confounding of zero-insertion analyses by invariant MAIT and iNKT cells was possible.

MiXCR, run by TCRdb on the 5' RACE reads, gives a single entry per CDR3 protein. This sample has about 530,000 distinct CDR3 sequences, with around 20% found just once. CDR1 is SGHRS and CDR2 is YFSETQ in the germline V gene. The CDR3 loop spans 17 amino acids. Trimming at V came to 0 bases and at J to 5 bases, leaving 7 bases not matched to a gene. The sample was also reused in another study, on yellow fever vaccine responses in identical twins.

The clonotype comes from a woman in her late teens or twenties in good health. Sequenced: CD4+ T cells sorted from blood. The J gene is TRBJ2-1, the V gene TRBV5-1; 11 bases are shared with TRBD1. The CDR3 sequence is CASSLGPGTGGHNEQFF. DNA of the CDR3: TGCGCCAGCAGCTTGGGTCCGGGGACAGGGGGGCACAATGAGCAGTTCTTC.